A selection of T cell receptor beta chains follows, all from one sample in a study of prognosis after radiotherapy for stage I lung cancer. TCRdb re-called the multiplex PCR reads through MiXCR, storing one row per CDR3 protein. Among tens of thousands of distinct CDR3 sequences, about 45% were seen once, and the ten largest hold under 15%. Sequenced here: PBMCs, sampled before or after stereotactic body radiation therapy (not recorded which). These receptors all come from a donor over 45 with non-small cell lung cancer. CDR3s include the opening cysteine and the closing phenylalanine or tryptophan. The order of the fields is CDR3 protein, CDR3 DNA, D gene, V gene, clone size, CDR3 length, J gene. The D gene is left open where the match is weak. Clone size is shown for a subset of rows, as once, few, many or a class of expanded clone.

CDR3aa: CASSIDLFGSGANVLTF
CDR3nt: TGTGCCAGTAGTATAGATCTATTCGGGTCTGGGGCCAACGTCCTGACTTTC
d_gene: .
v_gene: TRBV19
abundance: medium-sized
len: 17
j_gene: TRBJ2-6

CDR3aa: CASSYSSGRVYEQFF
CDR3nt: TGTGCCAGCAGTTACTCGAGTGGCAGGGTGTATGAGCAGTTCTTC
d_gene: .
v_gene: TRBV6-5
abundance: many
len: 15
j_gene: TRBJ2-1

CDR3aa: CATSIRDRTEAFF
CDR3nt: TGTGCCACCAGCATAAGGGACAGGACTGAAGCTTTCTTT
d_gene: TRBD1
v_gene: TRBV15
abundance: many
len: 13
j_gene: TRBJ1-1

CDR3aa: CASSQAGQGGEGYF
CDR3nt: TGTGCCAGTAGCCAAGCGGGACAGGGCGGCGAAGGGTACTTC
d_gene: TRBD1
v_gene: TRBV19
abundance: once
len: 14
j_gene: TRBJ2-4

CDR3aa: CASSNRQTNTGELFF
CDR3nt: TGTGCCAGCAGTAACCGACAGACGAACACCGGGGAGCTGTTTTTT
d_gene: .
v_gene: TRBV11-3
abundance: few
len: 15
j_gene: TRBJ2-2

CDR3aa: CASRAPVTQYF
CDR3nt: TGTGCCAGCAGGGCCCCGGTTACGCAGTATTTT
d_gene: .
v_gene: TRBV2
abundance: .
len: 11
j_gene: TRBJ2-3

CDR3aa: CSARGTSGSRPSYNEQFF
CDR3nt: TGCAGTGCTAGAGGAACTAGCGGGAGCAGACCGTCCTACAATGAGCAGTTCTTC
d_gene: TRBD2
v_gene: TRBV20-1
abundance: many
len: 18
j_gene: TRBJ2-1

CDR3aa: CASRRGLAGGTNTGELFF
CDR3nt: TGTGCCAGCAGGAGGGGACTAGCGGGGGGTACGAACACCGGGGAGCTGTTTTTT
d_gene: TRBD2
v_gene: TRBV7-3
abundance: many
len: 18
j_gene: TRBJ2-2

CDR3aa: CASSFTALSHGYTF
CDR3nt: TGTGCCAGCAGTTTTACGGCCCTATCCCATGGCTACACCTTC
d_gene: .
v_gene: TRBV12-3/TRBV12-4
abundance: .
len: 14
j_gene: TRBJ1-2

CDR3aa: CASSLFRRGVDEQFF
CDR3nt: TGTGCCAGCAGTTTATTTCGGCGGGGAGTCGATGAGCAGTTCTTC
d_gene: .
v_gene: TRBV28
abundance: .
len: 15
j_gene: TRBJ2-1

CDR3aa: CASASGLKDTQYF
CDR3nt: TGTGCCAGCGCTAGCGGACTCAAAGATACGCAGTACTTT
d_gene: TRBD2
v_gene: TRBV2
abundance: .
len: 13
j_gene: TRBJ2-3

CDR3aa: CASSLDLGQGYEQYF
CDR3nt: TGCGCCAGCAGCTTGGACCTGGGACAGGGCTACGAGCAGTACTTC
d_gene: TRBD1
v_gene: TRBV5-1
abundance: .
len: 15
j_gene: TRBJ2-7

CDR3aa: CASSAPQGGLGSPLHF
CDR3nt: TGTGCCAGCAGTGCCCCCCAGGGGGGTCTAGGGTCACCCCTCCACTTT
d_gene: TRBD1
v_gene: TRBV6-1
abundance: few
len: 16
j_gene: TRBJ1-6

CDR3aa: CASKQGERTGELFF
CDR3nt: TGTGCCAGCAAGCAGGGAGAGAGGACCGGGGAGCTGTTTTTT
d_gene: .
v_gene: TRBV6-1
abundance: .
len: 14
j_gene: TRBJ2-2

CDR3aa: CSARMAGGNYNEQFF
CDR3nt: TGCAGTGCTAGAATGGCGGGGGGGAATTACAATGAGCAGTTCTTC
d_gene: TRBD2
v_gene: TRBV20-1
abundance: many
len: 15
j_gene: TRBJ2-1

CDR3aa: CASSPSSGGHYGYTF
CDR3nt: TGTGCCAGCAGCCCCTCGTCTGGCGGCCACTATGGCTACACCTTC
d_gene: .
v_gene: TRBV3-1
abundance: many
len: 15
j_gene: TRBJ1-2

CDR3aa: CSAATPKSTDTQYF
CDR3nt: TGCAGTGCGGCCACCCCTAAATCCACAGATACGCAGTATTTT
d_gene: .
v_gene: TRBV20-1
abundance: many
len: 14
j_gene: TRBJ2-3

CDR3aa: CSAEGVDGGWNGASTDTQYF
CDR3nt: TGCAGTGCTGAGGGTGTAGATGGGGGATGGAACGGAGCTAGCACAGATACGCAGTATTTT
d_gene: .
v_gene: TRBV20-1
abundance: .
len: 20
j_gene: TRBJ2-3

CDR3aa: CASSLDRGLLYGYTF
CDR3nt: TGTGCCAGCAGCTTAGACAGGGGTTTACTCTATGGCTACACCTTC
d_gene: TRBD1
v_gene: TRBV7-9
abundance: many
len: 15
j_gene: TRBJ1-2

CDR3aa: CASSFRGGAGYLFF
CDR3nt: TGTGCCAGCAGCTTTAGGGGAGGGGCCGGGTATCTGTTTTTT
d_gene: TRBD2
v_gene: TRBV11-3
abundance: .
len: 14
j_gene: TRBJ2-2

CDR3aa: CAIMSEGTQYEQYF
CDR3nt: TGTGCCATCATGTCGGAGGGGACACAATACGAGCAGTACTTC
d_gene: .
v_gene: TRBV10-3
abundance: many
len: 14
j_gene: TRBJ2-7

CDR3aa: CASSWGTSGGKETQYF
CDR3nt: TGTGCCAGCAGCTGGGGGACTAGCGGGGGGAAAGAGACCCAGTACTTC
d_gene: TRBD2
v_gene: TRBV12-3/TRBV12-4
abundance: many
len: 16
j_gene: TRBJ2-5

CDR3aa: CASIPRRCTSGMDTQYF
CDR3nt: TGTGCCAGCATTCCCCGGAGGTGTACTAGCGGGATGGATACGCAGTATTTT
d_gene: TRBD2
v_gene: TRBV27
abundance: .
len: 17
j_gene: TRBJ2-3

CDR3aa: CASSDRRPMNTEAFF
CDR3nt: TGTGCCAGCAGTGATCGGCGGCCCATGAACACTGAAGCTTTCTTT
d_gene: .
v_gene: TRBV6-2/TRBV6-3
abundance: .
len: 15
j_gene: TRBJ1-1

CDR3aa: CASRDGTYEQYF
CDR3nt: TGTGCCAGCAGGGACGGTACCTACGAGCAGTACTTC
d_gene: .
v_gene: TRBV11-2
abundance: many
len: 12
j_gene: TRBJ2-7

CDR3aa: CASSRNRDHPQHF
CDR3nt: TGTGCCAGCAGCCGGAACAGAGATCATCCCCAGCATTTT
d_gene: .
v_gene: TRBV7-2
abundance: .
len: 13
j_gene: TRBJ1-5

CDR3aa: CASSPGTSGSYEQFF
CDR3nt: TGTGCCAGCAGCCCCGGGACTAGCGGGAGCTATGAGCAGTTCTTC
d_gene: TRBD2
v_gene: TRBV12-3/TRBV12-4
abundance: .
len: 15
j_gene: TRBJ2-1

CDR3aa: CASSYSPPEGLYNEQFF
CDR3nt: TGTGCCAGCAGTTACTCACCCCCGGAGGGGCTCTACAATGAGCAGTTCTTC
d_gene: .
v_gene: TRBV6-5
abundance: .
len: 17
j_gene: TRBJ2-1

CDR3aa: CASSDRGYRETQYF
CDR3nt: TGTGCCAGCAGTGACAGGGGCTACAGGGAGACCCAGTACTTC
d_gene: TRBD1
v_gene: TRBV28
abundance: .
len: 14
j_gene: TRBJ2-5

CDR3aa: CASSEMRGISTGANVLTF
CDR3nt: TGTGCCAGCAGTGAGATGAGGGGGATCTCCACTGGGGCCAACGTCCTGACTTTC
d_gene: .
v_gene: TRBV6-1
abundance: .
len: 18
j_gene: TRBJ2-6

CDR3aa: CASSEYDREGGYTF
CDR3nt: TGTGCCAGCAGCGAGTACGACAGGGAAGGTGGCTACACCTTC
d_gene: TRBD1
v_gene: TRBV9
abundance: many
len: 14
j_gene: TRBJ1-2

CDR3aa: CASSLIGGEQYF
CDR3nt: TGCGCCAGCAGCTTGATAGGCGGGGAGCAGTACTTC
d_gene: .
v_gene: TRBV5-1
abundance: .
len: 12
j_gene: TRBJ2-7

CDR3aa: CASSEDPRDRGSYNEQFF
CDR3nt: TGTGCCAGCAGTGAAGACCCAAGGGACAGAGGCTCCTACAATGAGCAGTTCTTC
d_gene: TRBD1
v_gene: TRBV6-1
abundance: medium-sized
len: 18
j_gene: TRBJ2-1

CDR3aa: CSLADRGGSEELFF
CDR3nt: TGCAGCCTAGCGGACAGGGGCGGCTCCGAGGAGCTGTTTTTT
d_gene: TRBD1
v_gene: TRBV20-1
abundance: .
len: 14
j_gene: TRBJ2-2

CDR3aa: CAIRPGQGTYNEQFF
CDR3nt: TGTGCCATCAGACCGGGACAGGGTACCTACAATGAGCAGTTCTTC
d_gene: TRBD1
v_gene: TRBV10-3
abundance: many
len: 15
j_gene: TRBJ2-1

CDR3aa: CASSIQGRVYEQYF
CDR3nt: TGTGCCAGCAGTATACAGGGTCGGGTATACGAGCAGTACTTC
d_gene: .
v_gene: TRBV6-1
abundance: medium-sized
len: 14
j_gene: TRBJ2-7

CDR3aa: CASSYYGGQSSPLHF
CDR3nt: TGTGCCAGCAGCTACTACGGGGGACAGAGCTCACCCCTCCACTTT
d_gene: TRBD1
v_gene: TRBV7-2
abundance: .
len: 15
j_gene: TRBJ1-6

CDR3aa: CSARDKGTGISEQFF
CDR3nt: TGCAGTGCTAGAGATAAGGGGACAGGAATTAGTGAGCAGTTCTTC
d_gene: TRBD1
v_gene: TRBV20-1
abundance: .
len: 15
j_gene: TRBJ2-1

CDR3aa: CASSAYTVPFF
CDR3nt: TGTGCCAGCAGTGCTTACACGGTACCGTTCTTC
d_gene: .
v_gene: TRBV6-1
abundance: .
len: 11
j_gene: TRBJ2-1

CDR3aa: CASSPGTAYEQYF
CDR3nt: TGTGCCAGCAGCCCCGGGACAGCCTACGAGCAGTACTTC
d_gene: TRBD1
v_gene: TRBV11-3
abundance: many
len: 13
j_gene: TRBJ2-7

CDR3aa: CSANGLAGNEQYF
CDR3nt: TGCAGTGCTAACGGACTAGCGGGAAACGAGCAGTACTTC
d_gene: TRBD2
v_gene: TRBV20-1
abundance: many
len: 13
j_gene: TRBJ2-7

CDR3aa: CASNQIGTGELFF
CDR3nt: TGTGCCAGCAACCAGATTGGTACCGGGGAGCTGTTTTTT
d_gene: .
v_gene: TRBV7-9
abundance: once
len: 13
j_gene: TRBJ2-2

CDR3aa: CASSVLGAGEKLFF
CDR3nt: TGTGCCAGCAGTGTATTGGGGGCAGGAGAAAAACTGTTTTTT
d_gene: .
v_gene: TRBV2
abundance: .
len: 14
j_gene: TRBJ1-4

CDR3aa: CASSQDWSGRGAFF
CDR3nt: TGTGCCAGCAGCCAAGATTGGTCAGGGAGGGGTGCTTTCTTT
d_gene: .
v_gene: TRBV3-1
abundance: many
len: 14
j_gene: TRBJ1-1

CDR3aa: CASSSMDSRTDTKYF
CDR3nt: TGTGCCAGCAGTTCAATGGATTCAAGAACAGATACGAAGTATTTT
d_gene: .
v_gene: TRBV27
abundance: .
len: 15
j_gene: TRBJ2-3

CDR3aa: CASSVGPGSAYEQYF
CDR3nt: TGTGCCAGCAGTGTCGGCCCTGGTTCTGCCTACGAGCAGTACTTC
d_gene: .
v_gene: TRBV2
abundance: .
len: 15
j_gene: TRBJ2-7

CDR3aa: CASSRGQAAAFF
CDR3nt: TGTGCCAGCAGCAGGGGACAGGCGGCGGCTTTCTTT
d_gene: TRBD1
v_gene: TRBV6-2/TRBV6-3
abundance: many
len: 12
j_gene: TRBJ1-1

CDR3aa: CASSPGQGAPNEKLFF
CDR3nt: TGTGCCAGCAGCCCCGGACAGGGGGCCCCTAATGAAAAACTGTTTTTT
d_gene: TRBD1
v_gene: TRBV28
abundance: .
len: 16
j_gene: TRBJ1-4